The 18 T cell receptor beta chains presented below share a single source sample, sequenced in a study of blood T cell repertoires in COVID-19. Sequencing used immunoSEQ multiplex PCR; TCRdb keeps in-frame clones, though not all of them. The sample includes approximately 66,000 clones, roughly 90% of them seen just once. Sequenced material: peripheral blood. The receptor set was obtained from a man aged 55 to 70 with acute or convalescent COVID-19.

The rearrangement joins TRBV7-9 to TRBJ2-7; D remains unclear. This CDR3 spans 10 amino acids. Trimming took off 3 bases at V and 7 bases at J, with 4 bases between the two ends. The V gene's germline CDR1 is SEHNR and CDR2 FQNEAQ (reference sequence). CDR3 sequence: CASSLTEQYF. CDR3 coding DNA: TGTGCCAGCAGCTTGACAGAGCAGTACTTC.

This chain connects TRBV30 to TRBJ1-1, with no clear D. CDR3 length equals 13 residues. Germline lookup yields CDR1 GTSNPN and CDR2 SVGIG (reference sequence). With 1 base removed from V and 2 bases from J, the gap between germline ends came to 8 bases. DNA for the CDR3: TGTGCCTGGAGTGCCCAAACTAACACTGAAGCTTTCTTT. Its translation: CAWSAQTNTEAFF.

The chain combines TRBV15 with TRBJ2-5, with 8 bases that match TRBD1. This CDR3 has 17 residues. Germline CDR1 reads LNHNV; CDR2 reads YYDKDF (reference sequence). The J segment lost 5 bases and the V segment lost 6 bases, leaving 17 bases of the junction unmatched. The CDR3 DNA is TGTGCCACCAGAACTCCTTTGACAGGGGCGTCTAGGGAGACCCAGTACTTC. As protein: CATRTPLTGASRETQYF.

The gene calls are TRBV6-1 and TRBJ1-1; weak D call: TRBD1 (5 bases). The germline CDR1 and CDR2 sequences are MNHNS and SASEGT. The CDR3 is 14 amino acids. Trimming left V 0 bases short and J 3 bases short, with 8 bases between. The CDR3 DNA reads TGTGCCAGCAGTGAAGCGGGACTATACACTGAAGCTTTCTTT. Translating it yields CASSEAGLYTEAFF.

V is TRBV7-2 and J is TRBJ2-7, with D unresolved. V was shortened by 1 base and J by 0 bases, with 7 bases between the two germline ends. CDR1 and CDR2 from the germline V gene are SGHTA and FQGNSA. The CDR3 consists of 14 residues. CDR3 nucleotides: TGTGCCAGCAGCTTAGAACACCCCTCCTACGAGCAGTACTTC. Translated: CASSLEHPSYEQYF.

The rearrangement joins TRBV28 to TRBJ1-3; TRBD1 is a possible D gene (6 bases). V was pared by 6 bases and J by 0 bases, with 6 bases between. The length of the CDR3 is 13 residues. Germline V gene sequence: CDR1 MDHEN, CDR2 SYDVKM. The CDR3, as DNA: TGTGCCAGCAGGGACAGCTCTGGAAACACCATATATTTT. It is translated as CASRDSSGNTIYF.

The chain couples TRBV21-1 to TRBJ1-3. TRBV21-1 is shown as a pseudogene. The CDR3 runs to 11 residues. The CDR3 is CATLYRNTIYF. In DNA, the CDR3 is TGTGCCACCCTTTATCGAAACACCATATATTTT.

The CDR3 region is CASSQRLTGTGGQYF. CDR3 sequence (DNA): TGTGCCAGCAGCCAACGTCTCACCGGGACAGGAGGGCAGTACTTC. The chain carries TRBV14 and TRBJ2-7; 8 nucleotides align to TRBD1. The CDR3 consists of 15 residues. Germline CDR1 and CDR2: SGHDN and FVKESK. Trimming removed 2 bases from V and 9 bases from J; junction bases left unmatched: 12.

The chain is built from TRBV19 and TRBJ1-2, with no clear D. Trimming removed 3 bases from V and 8 bases from J, with 13 bases in between. Germline values: CDR1 LNHDA, CDR2 SQIVND (reference sequence). This CDR3 has 13 amino acids. CDR3 loop: CASSITAKAGYTF. The CDR3, as DNA: TGTGCCAGTAGTATCACAGCCAAGGCAGGCTACACCTTC. Supplemented by reference TRBV19 and TRBJ1-2, the full variable domain reads DGGITQSPKYLFRKEGQNVTLSCEQNLNHDAMYWYRQDPGQGLRLIYYSQIVNDFQKGDIAEGYSVSREKKESFPLTVTSAQKNPTAFYLCASSITAKAGYTFGSGTRLTVV.

This clone was counted a few times. The V and J genes are TRBV2 and TRBJ2-3, with D unresolved. V lost 8 bases, J lost 0 bases, and 12 bases lay in between. This CDR3 spans 14 amino acids. Germline V gene lookup returns CDR1 SNHLY and CDR2 FYNNEI. The CDR3 protein is CASLNSRSTDTQYF. CDR3 DNA sequence: TGTGCCAGCTTGAACAGCCGTAGCACAGATACGCAGTATTTT.

This clone was detected a few times. V and J are TRBV4-1 and TRBJ2-7, with TRBD1 identical over 12 bases. CDR3 length: 14 amino acids. V shed 4 bases and J 5 bases; nucleotides not matched to a gene: 3. CDR1 and CDR2 (germline): MGHRA, YSYEKL. The CDR3, as DNA: TGCGCCAGCAGCCTGGGACAGGGGGCCAACGAGCAGTACTTC. It specifies CASSLGQGANEQYF.

V gene TRBV25-1 combines with J gene TRBJ1-2; no clear D. Trimming removed 2 bases from V and 8 bases from J, with 15 bases in between. This CDR3 spans 14 amino acids. Germline CDR1 is MGHDK and CDR2 is SYGVNS. CDR3 nucleotides: TGTGCCAGCAGTGAACCCGTGGGAGGCTCGGGCTACACCTTC. Translation: CASSEPVGGSGYTF.

Only a few counts were recorded for this clone. The rearrangement uses TRBV18 and TRBJ1-5, with a possible D match to TRBD1 (6 bases). In germline, CDR1 is KGHSH, CDR2 LQKENI. This CDR3 has 15 residues. Trimming shortened V by 5 bases and J by 0 bases, and 11 bases separated the two germline ends. CDR3 sequence: CASSYNRDSNQPQHF. Written as DNA, the CDR3 is TGTGCCAGCTCATATAACAGGGATAGCAATCAGCCCCAGCATTTT.

This chain links TRBV12-5 with TRBJ2-3, with D possibly TRBD1 on 6 matching bases. The CDR3 consists of 16 residues. V lost 0 bases to trimming and J lost 2 bases, with 12 bases between them. CDR1 and CDR2 from the germline V gene are LGHNT and FRNRAP. The CDR3 sequence is CASGLVLQGITDTQYF. The CDR3 DNA is TGTGCTAGTGGTTTGGTACTACAGGGAATCACAGATACGCAGTATTTT.

The chain joins TRBV5-4 to TRBJ1-2; 7 bases fit TRBD1. The CDR3 runs 14 residues. Looked up from germline, CDR1 is SGHNT and CDR2 is YYREEE (reference sequence). Trimming at V came to 4 bases and at J to 5 bases, leaving 8 bases not matched to a gene. The DNA of the CDR3 is TGTGCCAGCAGCGCTGGGACAGAGGCATATGGCTACACCTTC. Protein sequence: CASSAGTEAYGYTF.

V and J are TRBV18 and TRBJ1-1; D ambiguous. Germline V gives CDR1 KGHSH, CDR2 LQKENI. The CDR3 spans 14 residues. With 0 bases removed from V and 5 bases from J, the gap between germline ends came to 10 bases. CDR3 sequence (DNA): TGTGCCAGCTCACCACCGACGAGCAGGACTGAAGCTTTCTTT. Encoded protein: CASSPPTSRTEAFF.

V is TRBV5-1 and J is TRBJ2-7; 10 bases map to TRBD1. The length of the CDR3 is 14 residues. Germline trimming cut 3 bases from V and 5 bases from J; bases unmatched to any gene: 5. Germline CDR1 reads SGHRS; CDR2 reads YFSETQ. Here the CDR3 reads CASSSRQGANEQYF. The CDR3 nucleotides are TGCGCCAGCAGCTCGCGACAGGGGGCGAACGAGCAGTACTTC.

This rearrangement joins TRBV5-4 to TRBJ2-5, with a tentative D call TRBD2 (5 bases). Germline CDR1 reads SGHNT; CDR2 reads YYREEE (reference sequence). Trimming shortened V by 3 bases and J by 5 bases, and 11 bases separated the two germline ends. This CDR3 comprises 13 residues. The CDR3, as DNA: TGTGCCAGCAGCTGGGGAAGGGAGGAGACCCAGTACTTC. It is translated as CASSWGREETQYF.